A single sample gave rise to the 25 T cell receptor beta chains below, sequenced in a study of Ad26.COV2.S vaccination and SARS-CoV-2 variants. TCRdb's table, derived via immunoSEQ multiplex PCR, lists solely in-frame clones and lacks some. Seen here are 440,000 or so clones, approximately 92% observed once, and the top ten hold under 2%. Regarding treatment: 19 received Ad26.COV2.S at low or high dose, single or two shots; roughly five received placebo; per-sample allocation not given. The investigators took samples on day 63 after the first vaccine or placebo injection. Material: peripheral blood, obtained in a trial of Ad26.COV2.S vaccine versus placebo. Receptor source: a person between 18 and 60 years old who received the Ad26.COV2.S COVID-19 vaccine or a placebo.

The chain carries TRBV30 and TRBJ2-5; TRBD2 might be the D (7 bases). V was trimmed by 0 bases and J by 3 bases, leaving 14 bases between them. The germline V gene encodes CDR1 GTSNPN and CDR2 SVGIG (reference sequence). The CDR3 totals 15 residues. CDR3 coding DNA: TGTGCCTGGAGTGTACGGGGGGCCCTAGAAGAGACCCAGTACTTC. Translated: CAWSVRGALEETQYF.

V is TRBV27 and J is TRBJ2-3; 9 bases are a match to TRBD2. Germline assignment: CDR1 MNHEY and CDR2 SMNVEV (reference sequence). This CDR3 comprises 19 residues. Losses at the gene ends were 6 bases for V and 2 bases for J; bases not matched to a gene: 18. This CDR3 is CASSPVPPPTSGTTDTQYF. CDR3 nucleotide sequence: TGTGCCAGCAGCCCCGTCCCCCCGCCGACTAGCGGAACCACAGATACGCAGTATTTT.

This clone has only one observation. The chain uses TRBV2 and TRBJ2-6; TRBD1 matches 8 bases. V lost 6 bases, J lost 4 bases, and 5 bases stayed unmatched. In germline, CDR1 is SNHLY, CDR2 FYNNEI. This CDR3 contains 15 residues. CDR3 amino acids: CASRRQGSGANVLTF. In DNA, the CDR3 is TGTGCCAGCAGAAGACAGGGGTCCGGGGCCAACGTCCTGACTTTC.

CDR3 amino acids: CASSYLGPGGELFF. The CDR3 DNA sequence: TGTGCCAGCAGTTACCTCGGACCGGGCGGGGAGCTGTTTTTT. The genes are TRBV6-2 or TRBV6-3 and TRBJ2-2, with D uncertain. There are 14 residues in the CDR3. The V end was cut by 2 bases, the J end by 7 bases, with 11 bases between. CDR1 is MNHEY, CDR2 SVGEGT, per germline.

The chain recombines TRBV4-3 with TRBJ1-2; 8 nucleotides match TRBD1. In germline, CDR1 is LGHNA, CDR2 YSLEER. J gave up 0 bases and V 2 bases, and 2 bases lay outside the gene matches. The CDR3 covers 15 residues. CDR3 in amino acids: CASSQRTGTNYGYTF. Here the CDR3 DNA reads TGCGCCAGCAGCCAACGGACAGGGACTAACTATGGCTACACCTTC.

Worth noting for this clone: Other DNA sequences in the sample encode the same CDR3. The chain employs TRBV2 and TRBJ2-2; D remains ambiguous. The germline CDR1 and CDR2 sequences are SNHLY and FYNNEI. V dropped 3 bases and J dropped 3 bases, with 5 bases sitting between them. The CDR3 is 13 amino acids. CDR3 loop: CASSEADTGELFF. The CDR3 DNA is TGTGCCAGCAGTGAGGCGGACACCGGGGAGCTGTTTTTT.

The rearrangement joins TRBV5-1 to TRBJ1-1; D gene unclear. Germline lookup yields CDR1 SGHRS and CDR2 YFSETQ. This CDR3 is 17 amino acids long. Trimming removed 5 bases at V and 0 bases at J, with 20 bases between. CDR3: CASSSTFQVLMNTEAFF. DNA of the CDR3: TGCGCCAGCAGTTCTACGTTTCAGGTTTTAATGAACACTGAAGCTTTCTTT. The whole variable domain, remainder taken from reference TRBV5-1 and TRBJ1-1, is KAGVTQTPRYLIKTRGQQVTLSCSPISGHRSVSWYQQTPGQGLQFLFEYFSETQRNKGNFPGRFSGRQFSNSRSEMNVSTLELGDSALYLCASSSTFQVLMNTEAFFGQGTRLTVV.

The CDR3 spells CAISATGPSNQPQHF. CDR3 nucleotides: TGTGCCATCAGCGCGACAGGGCCTAGCAATCAGCCCCAGCATTTT. The V call is TRBV10-3, the J call TRBJ1-5; the match to TRBD1 covers 7 bases. The J segment lost 0 bases and the V segment lost 6 bases, leaving 5 bases of the junction unmatched. The CDR3 is 15 amino acids. Germline V lookup: CDR1 ENHRY, CDR2 SYGVKD.

The chain carries TRBV23-1 and TRBJ1-1; TRBD1 aligns across 7 bases. TRBV23-1 has ORF status, its function being uncertain. The CDR3 loop spans 12 amino acids. The ends lost 2 bases at V and 7 bases at J; junction bases unmatched: 1. The CDR3 is CASSQRTGEAFF. CDR3 DNA: TGCGCCAGCAGTCAACGGACAGGTGAAGCTTTCTTT.

The chain recombines TRBV7-9 with TRBJ2-3, with 8 nucleotides matching TRBD2. With 10 bases clipped from V and 4 bases from J, the junction kept 13 bases outside the gene matches. The germline V gene has CDR1 SEHNR and CDR2 FQNEAQ (reference sequence). CDR3 length: 15 residues. The CDR3 coding sequence is TGTGCCATACAATACCCGGGGGGGCTCCCAGATACGCAGTATTTT. It translates to CAIQYPGGLPDTQYF.

This clone was seen just once. The V gene is TRBV6-6, the J gene TRBJ1-1; no firm D call. V dropped 4 bases and J dropped 2 bases, with 8 bases sitting between them. The CDR3 runs to 13 residues. Germline lookup yields CDR1 MNHNY and CDR2 SVGAGI (reference sequence). The CDR3 DNA reads as TGTGCCAGCAGTTCGAGTTACAACACTGAAGCTTTCTTT. This codes for CASSSSYNTEAFF.

J is TRBJ1-1 and V is TRBV21-1. TRBV21-1 is a documented pseudogene. The CDR3 covers 19 residues. This CDR3 reads CASSKFPPNREGRNTEAFF. CDR3 DNA: TGTGCCAGCAGCAAATTTCCCCCGAACAGGGAGGGGAGGAACACTGAAGCTTTCTTT.

This chain links TRBV28 with TRBJ2-5; 7 nucleotides align to TRBD1. CDR3 length: 15 residues. The V and J ends lost 8 bases and 5 bases, in that order; junction bases with no gene match: 14. Germline V gene lookup returns CDR1 MDHEN and CDR2 SYDVKM. Here the CDR3 DNA reads TGTGCCAGCGCTGGGACCGGGACAGCGAAGGAGACCCAGTACTTC. As protein: CASAGTGTAKETQYF.

This clone is a singleton in its sample. The chain has TRBV11-3 and TRBJ2-1; D perhaps matches TRBD1 (6 bases). The CDR3 covers 14 residues. Trimming stripped 1 base from V and 9 bases from J, with 13 bases between. The V gene's germline CDR1 is SGHNT and CDR2 YENEEA. The CDR3 nucleotides are TGTGCCAGCAGCTTAGTCAGGGTAGGGGGTGAGCAGTTCTTC. Amino acids: CASSLVRVGGEQFF.

The gene calls are TRBV5-1 and TRBJ1-2; TRBD1 matches at 7 bases. The V gene's germline CDR1 is SGHRS and CDR2 YFSETQ. This CDR3 has 15 amino acids. Unmatched junction bases numbered 11, after V lost 4 bases and J lost 5 bases. CDR3 in amino acids: CASSPDRAGLYGYTF. CDR3 nucleotide sequence: TGCGCCAGCAGCCCCGACAGGGCCGGCCTTTATGGCTACACCTTC.

The chain couples TRBV18 to TRBJ2-3; 13 bases agree with TRBD2. The CDR3 is 14 residues long. Germline V gene lookup returns CDR1 KGHSH and CDR2 LQKENI. Trimming removed 4 bases from V and 9 bases from J; junction bases left unmatched: 4. Here the CDR3 DNA reads TGTGCCAGCTCACTGGGACTAGCGGGGTTCACGCAGTATTTT. Residues: CASSLGLAGFTQYF.

CDR3 sequence reads: CASSYSLAEAFF. Here the CDR3 DNA reads TGTGCCAGCAGTTACTCGCTCGCTGAAGCTTTCTTT. This sequence joins TRBV6-2 or TRBV6-3 and TRBJ1-1; no firm D call. CDR1 MNHEY and CDR2 SVGEGT come from the germline V gene. CDR3 length: 12 amino acids. Trimming shortened V by 0 bases and J by 6 bases, and 5 bases separated the two germline ends.

Here the CDR3 reads CASGRLETQYF. The CDR3 nucleotides are TGTGCTAGTGGTCGACTAGAGACCCAGTACTTC. The rearrangement joins TRBV12-5 to TRBJ2-5; D gene uncertain. Looked up from germline, CDR1 is LGHNT and CDR2 is FRNRAP. The CDR3 loop spans 11 amino acids. The V and J ends lost 5 bases and 4 bases respectively, with 5 bases between them. Full variable domain (missing parts from reference TRBV12-5 and TRBJ2-5): DARVTQTPRHKVTEMGQEVTMRCQPILGHNTVFWYRQTMMQGLELLAYFRNRAPLDDSGMPKDRFSAEMPDATLATLKIQPSEPRDSAVYFCASGRLETQYFGPGTRLLVL.

The chain is built from TRBV9 and TRBJ2-2; D perhaps matches TRBD2 (7 bases). The CDR3 is 16 amino acids. CDR1 and CDR2 (germline): SGDLS, YYNGEE. Between the trimmed V and J ends, which lost 4 bases and 0 bases, there was a span of 13 bases. DNA of the CDR3: TGTGCCAGCAGCCCGCGGGGGCGCTCGAACACCGGGGAGCTGTTTTTT. Translation gives CASSPRGRSNTGELFF.

This chain links TRBV11-2 with TRBJ2-5, with TRBD1 identical over 11 bases. The CDR3 consists of 14 residues. CDR1 SGHAT and CDR2 FQNNGV come from the germline V gene. V shed 5 bases and J 5 bases; nucleotides not matched to a gene: 4. CDR3: CASSPDRGRETQYF. DNA for the CDR3: TGTGCCAGCAGCCCGGACAGGGGGCGTGAGACCCAGTACTTC.

The gene calls are TRBV30 and TRBJ2-7; D is ambiguous. Per germline, CDR1 GTSNPN and CDR2 SVGIG (reference sequence). V shed 0 bases and J shed 2 bases, with 11 bases lying between them. This CDR3 comprises 14 residues. CDR3 sequence reads: CAWSVLSLTYEQYF. Written as DNA, the CDR3 is TGTGCCTGGAGTGTATTGAGTCTAACCTACGAGCAGTACTTC.

The CDR3 sequence: CASSRSGGANEQFF. The CDR3 nucleotides are TGCGCCAGCAGCCGTAGCGGGGGGGCTAATGAGCAGTTCTTC. The rearrangement links TRBV4-3 to TRBJ2-1, with 11 positions matching TRBD2. The CDR3 loop spans 14 amino acids. V dropped 4 bases and J dropped 7; count of bases not matched to a gene: 3. Looked up from germline, CDR1 is LGHNA and CDR2 is YSLEER.

The gene calls are TRBV9 and TRBJ2-1, with D possibly being TRBD2 (7 bases). The CDR3 runs to 17 residues. Germline V gene lookup returns CDR1 SGDLS and CDR2 YYNGEE. V lost 3 bases and J lost 6, with 22 bases in between. The DNA for the CDR3 is TGTGCCAGCAGCGCACAAGGGGGGGCCGTGCCCATCAATGAGCAGTTCTTC. It codes for CASSAQGGAVPINEQFF.

This chain uses TRBV27 with TRBJ2-7, with D perhaps given as TRBD1 or TRBD2 (5 bases each). V lost 5 bases to trimming and J lost 3 bases, with 5 bases between them. CDR1 MNHEY and CDR2 SMNVEV come from the germline V gene (reference sequence). CDR3 length equals 11 residues. The DNA of the CDR3 is TGTGCCAGCAGTGGGGGCTACGAGCAGTACTTC. The encoded protein is CASSGGYEQYF.

The chain employs TRBV25-1 and TRBJ1-3; D might be TRBD1 (6 bases). Trimming removed 2 bases from V and 4 bases from J, with 9 bases in between. CDR1 and CDR2 (germline): MGHDK, SYGVNS. This CDR3 is built from 14 residues. The CDR3 DNA sequence: TGTGCCAGCAGTGAAGGGACACTCGGAAACACCATATATTTT. Protein product: CASSEGTLGNTIYF.